These 7 T cell receptor beta chains originate from one sample sequenced in a study of T cell repertoires in cytomegalovirus infection. TCRdb reprocessed the reads with MiXCR, giving one entry per CDR3 protein. The table has roughly 200,000 distinct CDR3 sequences, 9.5% seen once. Sequencing was carried out using PBMCs. These receptors were obtained from a human donor in good health (CMV status not recorded). Some clones in this sample may be carry-over from other donors' samples.

This clonotype was detected a few times. The chain links TRBV15 to TRBJ1-6; D is unresolved. In germline, CDR1 is LNHNV, CDR2 YYDKDF (reference sequence). The CDR3 extends over 14 amino acids. Trimming took 0 bases from V and 10 from J, leaving 10 bases between them. The CDR3, as DNA: TGTGCCACCAGCAGAGATCCAGGTGGCTCACCCCTCCACTTT. Its translation is CATSRDPGGSPLHF.

This clonotype was recorded at least ten times. The chain is built from TRBV7-2 and TRBJ1-5; maybe TRBD1 (5 bases). CDR1 and CDR2 from the germline V gene are SGHTA and FQGNSA. This CDR3 contains 14 residues. V was clipped by 5 bases and J by 6 bases, with 14 bases between them. The CDR3 DNA follows: TGTGCCAGCAGCCCGGGGGGATTGGGTCAGCCCCAGCATTTT. It codes for CASSPGGLGQPQHF.

The sample holds many counts of this clonotype. This sequence joins TRBV6-2 or TRBV6-3 and TRBJ2-7; D gene ambiguous. Trimming removed 2 bases at V and 2 bases at J, with 10 bases between. This CDR3 contains 14 residues. Germline CDR1 reads MNHEY; CDR2 reads SVGEGT. CDR3: CASSYGPAPYEQYF. CDR3 DNA: TGTGCCAGCAGTTACGGTCCAGCTCCCTACGAGCAGTACTTC.

There are many counts of this clonotype. This chain connects TRBV7-2 to TRBJ1-6, with D unresolved. V lost 5 bases, J lost 10 bases, and 6 bases lay in between. The CDR3 length is 11 residues. Per the germline V gene, CDR1 is SGHTA and CDR2 is FQGNSA. CDR3 residues: CASSTGSPLHF. The CDR3 nucleotides are TGTGCCAGCAGCACGGGGTCACCCCTCCACTTT.

The genes are TRBV15 and TRBJ1-5; tentative D call: TRBD1 (5 bases). CDR3 length: 15 amino acids. Germline V gives CDR1 LNHNV, CDR2 YYDKDF (reference sequence). Trimming cost V 0 bases and J 7 bases, with 13 bases left between them. CDR3 nucleotides: TGTGCCACCAGCAGAGAACTAGGGGTGGGCCAGCCCCAGCATTTT. Protein product: CATSRELGVGQPQHF.

In its sample, this clonotype was seen a few times. The genes are TRBV19 and TRBJ1-1; D gene unclear. CDR1 is LNHDA, CDR2 SQIVND, per germline (reference sequence). The CDR3 is 15 amino acids. The V and J ends lost 5 bases and 5 bases respectively, with 18 bases between them. The DNA of the CDR3 is TGTGCCAGTAGTGGACGGTCTATGGGAGAGACTGAAGCTTTCTTT. This codes for CASSGRSMGETEAFF.

J is TRBJ1-1 and V is TRBV7-6; tentative D call: TRBD1 (5 bases). V gave up 2 bases and J gave up 0 bases, with 22 bases separating them. Germline values: CDR1 SGHVS, CDR2 FNYEAQ. The CDR3 contains 19 residues. The CDR3 DNA reads as TGTGCCAGCAGCTTACCTGATAATGGACAAACTACCATGAACACTGAAGCTTTCTTT. Translation: CASSLPDNGQTTMNTEAFF.